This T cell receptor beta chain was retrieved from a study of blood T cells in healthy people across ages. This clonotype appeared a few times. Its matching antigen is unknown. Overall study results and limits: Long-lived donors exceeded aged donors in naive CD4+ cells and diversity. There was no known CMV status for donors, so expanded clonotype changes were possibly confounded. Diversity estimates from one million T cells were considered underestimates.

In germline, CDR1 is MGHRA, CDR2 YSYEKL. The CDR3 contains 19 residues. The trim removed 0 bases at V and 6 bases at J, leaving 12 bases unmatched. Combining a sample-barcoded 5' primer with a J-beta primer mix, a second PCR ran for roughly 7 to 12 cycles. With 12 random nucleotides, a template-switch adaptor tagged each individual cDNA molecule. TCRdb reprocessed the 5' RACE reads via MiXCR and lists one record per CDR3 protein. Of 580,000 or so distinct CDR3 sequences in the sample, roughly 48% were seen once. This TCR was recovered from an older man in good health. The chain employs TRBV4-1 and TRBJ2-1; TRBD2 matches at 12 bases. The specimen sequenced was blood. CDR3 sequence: CASSQDRPSTSGSRNEQFF. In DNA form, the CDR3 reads TGCGCCAGCAGCCAAGACCGGCCCTCGACTAGCGGGAGCCGCAATGAGCAGTTCTTC.